The present TCR beta chain was sequenced within a study of CD8 T cells in ankylosing spondylitis. This clonotype was observed a handful of times. Its antigen is unidentified. Study results and caveats: Existing reports had already noted some motif variants in reactive arthritis synovial fluid and blood. Significant enrichment of disease-linked clones was reportedly seen in matched ankylosing spondylitis synovial fluid.

TCRdb reprocessed the 5' RACE reads with MiXCR, giving one entry per CDR3 protein. The sample consists of about 360,000 distinct CDR3 sequences, roughly 20% of them appearing once. CDR3 length: 15 residues. CDR1 DFQATT and CDR2 SNEGSKA come from the germline V gene (reference sequence). V trimming: 0 bases; J trimming: 8 bases; junction bases outside the gene matches: 11. The receptor's source is a male donor with ankylosing spondylitis or in good health (not recorded which). The sequencing input was blood, either unsorted or a sorted T cell fraction (not recorded which). This sequence joins TRBV20-1 and TRBJ1-2; 8 positions match TRBD1. The CDR3 loop is CSARDRGQGGKGYTF. The DNA of the CDR3 is TGCAGTGCTAGAGATCGAGGACAGGGAGGAAAAGGCTACACCTTC.